This TCR beta chain appears in the sequencing data of a study of beta chain features in type 1 diabetes. Whole-study findings and limits: When VDJ junctions were examined, type 1 diabetes patients showed fewer insertions and more deletions.

Comment on this clone: Its antigen is still unknown.

Expressed TCRB transcripts were sequenced after all isolated RNA was converted to cDNA. TCRdb's table, derived via immunoSEQ multiplex PCR, lists solely in-frame clones and lacks some. The sample contains more than 300,000 clones, around an eighth of which appear only once. Germline values: CDR1 SGDLS, CDR2 YYNGEE. Trimming removed 1 base at V and 0 bases at J, with 13 bases between. The CDR3 has 17 amino acids. The origin of this receptor is a man aged 18 to 30 in good health. The sequenced sample was naive CD4+ T cells from blood. V usage is TRBV9 and J usage is TRBJ2-2, with D possibly being TRBD1 (6 bases). The CDR3 protein is CASSVTIDRTNTGELFF. The DNA for the CDR3 is TGTGCCAGCAGCGTAACGATCGACAGGACGAACACCGGGGAGCTGTTTTTT.